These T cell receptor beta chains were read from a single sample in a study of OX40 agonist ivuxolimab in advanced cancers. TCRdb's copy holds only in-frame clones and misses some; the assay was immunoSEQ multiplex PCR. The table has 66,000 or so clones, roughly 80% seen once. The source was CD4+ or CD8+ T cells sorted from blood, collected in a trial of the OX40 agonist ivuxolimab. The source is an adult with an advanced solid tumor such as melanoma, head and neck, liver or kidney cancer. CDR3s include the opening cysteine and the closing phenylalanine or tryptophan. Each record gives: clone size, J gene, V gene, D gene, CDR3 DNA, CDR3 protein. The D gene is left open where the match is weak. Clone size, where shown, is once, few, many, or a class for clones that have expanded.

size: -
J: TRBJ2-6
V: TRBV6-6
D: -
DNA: TGTGCCAGCAGCCTTCGAAGGTCTGGGGCCAACGTCCTGACTTTC
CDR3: CASSLRRSGANVLTF

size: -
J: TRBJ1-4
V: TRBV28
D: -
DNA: TGTGCCAGCAGTTTCCGACAATTTAAAACGGCAACTAATGAAAAACTGTTTTTT
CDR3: CASSFRQFKTATNEKLFF

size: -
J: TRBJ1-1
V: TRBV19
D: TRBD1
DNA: TGTGCCAGTACCAATCTCGGACAGGGGTTGGACACTGAAGCTTTCTTT
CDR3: CASTNLGQGLDTEAFF

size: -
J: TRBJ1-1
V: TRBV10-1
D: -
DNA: TGCGCCAGCAGTGTCGGCATAAACACTGAAGCTTTCTTT
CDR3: CASSVGINTEAFF

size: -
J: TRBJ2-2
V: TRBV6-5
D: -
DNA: TGTGCCAGCAGTTACGCCGGGGAGCTGTTTTTT
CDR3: CASSYAGELFF

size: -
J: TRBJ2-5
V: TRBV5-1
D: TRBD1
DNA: TGCGCCAGCAGCTTGGGGGACAGGGGGATAGGCGAGACCCAGTACTTC
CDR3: CASSLGDRGIGETQYF

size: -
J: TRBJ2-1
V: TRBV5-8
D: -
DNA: TGTGCCAGCAGCTTAAGGGACCGAAATGAGCAGTTCTTC
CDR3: CASSLRDRNEQFF

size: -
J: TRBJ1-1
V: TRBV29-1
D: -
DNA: TGCAGCGTTGATCCCAGGGACACTGAAGCTTTCTTT
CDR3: CSVDPRDTEAFF

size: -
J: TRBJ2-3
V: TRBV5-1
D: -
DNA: TGCGCCAGCAGCTTGAGGCGTCCCGGAGATACGCAGTATTTT
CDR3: CASSLRRPGDTQYF

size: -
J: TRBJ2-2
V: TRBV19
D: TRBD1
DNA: TGTGCCAGTAGTGGAACAGGGGGTCGGGAGCTGTTTTTT
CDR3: CASSGTGGRELFF

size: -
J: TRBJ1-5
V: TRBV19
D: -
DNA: TGTGCCAGTAGTCCACAGGGTAATCAGCCCCAGCATTTT
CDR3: CASSPQGNQPQHF

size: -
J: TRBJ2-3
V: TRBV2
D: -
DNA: TGTGCCAGCAAGGGGCGGTCAGCCGGCACAGATACGCAGTATTTT
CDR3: CASKGRSAGTDTQYF

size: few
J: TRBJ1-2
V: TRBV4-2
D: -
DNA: TGTGCCAGCAGCCAAGATGGACAGCGAACCTATGGCTACACCTTC
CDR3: CASSQDGQRTYGYTF

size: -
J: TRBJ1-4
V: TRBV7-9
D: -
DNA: TGTGCCAGCAGCTTTGAGGGTTTTGGGCTGTTTTTT
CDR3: CASSFEGFGLFF

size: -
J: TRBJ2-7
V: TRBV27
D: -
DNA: TGTGCCAGCAGTGAGACGGACAGACTATACGAGCAGTACTTC
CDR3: CASSETDRLYEQYF

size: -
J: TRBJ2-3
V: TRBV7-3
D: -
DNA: TGTGCCAGCAGCTTACCCGCGGATACGCAGTATTTT
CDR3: CASSLPADTQYF